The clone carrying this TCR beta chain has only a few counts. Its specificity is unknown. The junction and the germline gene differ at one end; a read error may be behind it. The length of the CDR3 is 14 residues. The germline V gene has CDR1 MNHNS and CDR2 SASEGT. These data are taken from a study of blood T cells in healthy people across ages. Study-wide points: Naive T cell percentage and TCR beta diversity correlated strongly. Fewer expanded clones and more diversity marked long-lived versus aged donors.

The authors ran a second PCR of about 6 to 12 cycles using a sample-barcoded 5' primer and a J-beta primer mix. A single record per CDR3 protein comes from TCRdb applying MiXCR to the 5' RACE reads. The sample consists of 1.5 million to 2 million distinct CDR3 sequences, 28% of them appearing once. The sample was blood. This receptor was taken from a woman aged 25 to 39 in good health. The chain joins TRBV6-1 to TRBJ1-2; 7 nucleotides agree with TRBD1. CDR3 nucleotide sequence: TGTGCCAGCAGCGAAGGCGGGGACAGTTATGGCTACACCTTC. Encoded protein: CASSEGGDSYGYTF.